The 29 T cell receptor beta chains reported below all come from one sample, sequenced in a study of T-cell memory formation after mild COVID-19. From the 5' RACE reads, TCRdb called clonotypes with MiXCR, one entry per CDR3 protein. Here the sample spans 110,000 or so distinct CDR3 sequences, about a sixth being singletons. Source material: PBMCs or a T cell subset sorted from them (not recorded which). Receptors originate from a man younger than 35 who had mild COVID-19 (a few samples of this study predate the infection). Cell type and time point are not known.

The genes are TRBV20-1 and TRBJ1-2; perhaps TRBD1 as D (5 bases). CDR3 size: 13 residues. CDR1 is DFQATT, CDR2 SNEGSKA, per germline (reference sequence). V lost 5 bases and J lost 3, with 13 bases in between. The CDR3 DNA reads as TGCAGTGCTCCACAGGCAGCAGACTATGGCTACACCTTC. Protein product: CSAPQAADYGYTF.

The chain links TRBV20-1 to TRBJ2-2, with a weak D call TRBD2 (6 bases). V lost 2 bases and J 4 bases, leaving 11 bases between the germline ends. The CDR3 has 14 residues. Germline V gene data show CDR1 as DFQATT and CDR2 as SNEGSKA (reference sequence). CDR3 DNA: TGCAGTGCTAGATCCTGGAGGGGCACCGGGGAGCTGTTTTTT. It translates to CSARSWRGTGELFF.

The chain links TRBV19 to TRBJ2-7, with TRBD1 matching 7 bases. The CDR3 extends over 14 amino acids. CDR1 and CDR2 from the germline V gene are LNHDA and SQIVND (reference sequence). The V segment lost 7 bases and the J segment 0 bases; nucleotides outside the gene matches: 6. CDR3 sequence: CASTRDSLSYEQYF. The CDR3 DNA is TGTGCCAGTACCCGGGACAGCCTCTCCTACGAGCAGTACTTC.

This chain joins TRBV6-5 and TRBJ2-2, with TRBD1 identical over 7 bases. The trim removed 8 bases at V and 5 bases at J, leaving 5 bases unmatched. CDR3 length: 13 amino acids. Germline lookup yields CDR1 MNHEY and CDR2 SVGAGI. CDR3 loop: CASGYRGTGELFF. CDR3 sequence (DNA): TGTGCCAGCGGGTACAGGGGAACCGGGGAGCTGTTTTTT.

This clonotype was observed a handful of times. The rearrangement links TRBV20-1 to TRBJ2-2; a weak D match, TRBD2 (5 bases). The V gene lost 1 base and the J gene lost 3 bases, with 15 bases spanning the gap. Germline CDR1 and CDR2: DFQATT and SNEGSKA (reference sequence). The CDR3 spans 16 residues. CDR3 sequence reads: CSARGGGGTDTGELFF. The CDR3 nucleotides are TGCAGTGCTAGAGGAGGAGGCGGTACGGACACCGGGGAGCTGTTTTTT.

The gene calls are TRBV20-1 and TRBJ2-5; no clear D gene. Germline V gene sequence: CDR1 DFQATT, CDR2 SNEGSKA (reference sequence). The V end lost 5 bases, the J end lost 4 bases, and 17 bases lay between the germline ends. The CDR3 is made up of 14 amino acids. The CDR3, as DNA: TGCAGTGCTCGACGACCCGACACGACAGAGACCCAGTACTTC. Translated, it gives CSARRPDTTETQYF.

This clonotype has at least ten counts. The chain recombines TRBV12-3 or TRBV12-4 with TRBJ2-1; D is unclear. The CDR3 is 12 amino acids. The V end lost 3 bases, the J end lost 5 bases, and 5 bases lay between the germline ends. This chain's CDR3 is CASSFEDNEQFF. In DNA, the CDR3 is TGTGCCAGCAGTTTTGAGGACAATGAGCAGTTCTTC.

This clonotype has more than one count but fewer than ten. The chain's CDR3 is CASSQQIGGALINEQFF. The CDR3 DNA sequence: TGTGCCAGCAGCCAACAGATTGGGGGGGCCTTAATCAATGAGCAGTTCTTC. The genes are TRBV4-2 and TRBJ2-1; D might be TRBD2 (7 bases). Germline V gene lookup returns CDR1 LGHNA and CDR2 YNFKEQ. The V gene lost 2 bases and the J gene lost 6 bases, with 20 bases spanning the gap. The CDR3 has 17 residues.

The V call is TRBV6-2 or TRBV6-3, the J call TRBJ2-5; TRBD1 matches at 8 bases. The CDR3 has 16 amino acids. The junction had 5 bases not matched to a gene; V was cut back by 2 bases and J by 0 bases. CDR1 and CDR2 from the germline V gene are MNHEY and SVGEGT. CDR3 nucleotide sequence: TGTGCCAGCAGTTACGAGACAGGGGCCTACCAAGAGACCCAGTACTTC. Protein sequence: CASSYETGAYQETQYF.

This chain uses TRBV11-2 with TRBJ1-1, with TRBD1 matching 10 bases. The CDR3 totals 14 residues. Trimming cost V 6 bases and J 6 bases; bases outside gene matches: 7. CDR1 and CDR2 from the germline V gene are SGHAT and FQNNGV. CDR3 DNA: TGTGCCAGCAGGCCACCGGGACAGGGGTCTGAAGCTTTCTTT. This sequence encodes CASRPPGQGSEAFF.

This sequence joins TRBV5-5 and TRBJ1-1; no firm D call. With 4 bases removed from V and 0 bases from J, the gap between germline ends came to 19 bases. The CDR3 runs 17 residues. Germline values: CDR1 SGHKS, CDR2 YYEKEE (reference sequence). The CDR3 loop reads CASSPDGEGSMNTEAFF. The CDR3 bases are TGTGCCAGCAGCCCCGATGGAGAGGGAAGCATGAACACTGAAGCTTTCTTT.

The chain combines TRBV20-1 with TRBJ2-5, with D possibly being TRBD1 (6 bases). With 6 bases removed from V and 1 base from J, the gap between germline ends came to 12 bases. The CDR3 loop spans 13 amino acids. CDR1 is DFQATT, CDR2 SNEGSKA, per germline (reference sequence). CDR3 sequence reads: CSAPDRIQETQYF. The CDR3 coding sequence is TGCAGTGCACCAGACAGGATCCAAGAGACCCAGTACTTC.

Only a few counts were recorded for this clonotype. The gene calls are TRBV4-1 and TRBJ2-1, with TRBD2 matching over 14 bases. The CDR3 loop spans 17 amino acids. With V trimmed by 2 bases and J by 7 bases, 7 bases remained unmatched. Germline CDR1 MGHRA, CDR2 YSYEKL. The CDR3 DNA follows: TGCGCCAGCAGCCAACTGACTAGCGGGGGGGCCGGGAATGAGCAGTTCTTC. Translating gives CASSQLTSGGAGNEQFF.

The rearrangement links TRBV7-2 to TRBJ2-3, with 10 bases fitting TRBD2. Germline CDR1 reads SGHTA; CDR2 reads FQGNSA. With V trimmed by 6 bases and J by 1 base, 7 bases remained unmatched. The CDR3 consists of 16 residues. Written as DNA, the CDR3 is TGTGCCAGCAGTCGAAGCGGGGGGGCGGGCACAGATACGCAGTATTTT. As protein: CASSRSGGAGTDTQYF.

The rearrangement joins TRBV21-1 to TRBJ1-5. TRBV21-1 represents a pseudogene. CDR3 length: 13 residues. Here the CDR3 reads CARKDSGNQPQHF. In DNA form, the CDR3 reads TGTGCCAGAAAGGACAGCGGAAATCAGCCCCAGCATTTT.

J is TRBJ1-2 and V is TRBV5-1, with D possibly matching TRBD1 (6 bases). CDR3 length: 15 residues. Germline lookup yields CDR1 SGHRS and CDR2 YFSETQ. Trimming removed 6 bases at V and 5 bases at J, with 20 bases between. CDR3 region: CASNTGLLPFYGYTF. CDR3 sequence (DNA): TGCGCCAGCAACACAGGGCTCCTGCCCTTTTATGGCTACACCTTC.

This clonotype occurred once. The chain employs TRBV5-1 and TRBJ1-1; D unclear. The CDR3 runs to 15 residues. CDR1 and CDR2 from the germline V gene are SGHRS and YFSETQ. V was clipped by 4 bases and J by 1 base, with 14 bases between them. Here the CDR3 DNA reads TGCGCCAGCAGCAAGTCCGTGGCAGGGAACACTGAAGCTTTCTTT. Protein: CASSKSVAGNTEAFF. The whole variable domain, filled in from reference TRBV5-1 and TRBJ1-1, reads KAGVTQTPRYLIKTRGQQVTLSCSPISGHRSVSWYQQTPGQGLQFLFEYFSETQRNKGNFPGRFSGRQFSNSRSEMNVSTLELGDSALYLCASSKSVAGNTEAFFGQGTRLTVV.

The V gene is TRBV9, the J gene TRBJ2-1, with 10 bases aligning to TRBD2. V lost 5 bases and J lost 2; bases outside the gene matches: 7. In germline, CDR1 is SGDLS, CDR2 YYNGEE. This CDR3 comprises 16 residues. CDR3 bases: TGTGCCAGCAGTTTTAGCGGGGGGCGAACCTACAATGAGCAGTTCTTC. Its translation is CASSFSGGRTYNEQFF.

This clonotype has at least ten counts. The CDR3: CASSDRTSGYYEQYV. DNA for the CDR3: TGTGCCAGCAGTGACCGGACTAGCGGTTACTACGAGCAGTACGTC. This chain joins TRBV7-9 and TRBJ2-7, with 10 bases that match TRBD2. CDR1 is SEHNR and CDR2 is FQNEAQ in the germline V gene (reference sequence). The CDR3 is 15 residues long. The V segment lost 6 bases and the J segment 3 bases; nucleotides outside the gene matches: 8.

This clonotype appeared a few times. The chain has TRBV10-1 and TRBJ2-1; 15 nucleotides match TRBD2. The trim removed 6 bases at V and 7 bases at J, leaving 10 bases unmatched. The length of the CDR3 is 17 residues. Looked up from germline, CDR1 is WNHNN and CDR2 is SYGVQD (reference sequence). The CDR3 sequence is CASSPLGLAGGPNEQFF. The CDR3 coding sequence is TGCGCCAGCAGCCCCCTTGGACTAGCGGGGGGGCCGAATGAGCAGTTCTTC.

This chain connects TRBV7-9 to TRBJ2-1, with D perhaps TRBD2 (5 bases). The CDR3 runs 12 residues. V lost 4 bases and J 14 bases, leaving 15 bases between the germline ends. The V gene's germline CDR1 is SEHNR and CDR2 FQNEAQ (reference sequence). CDR3 in DNA: TGTGCCAGCAGCTCGCCGAGGGTGGTTAAGTTCTTC. Translation gives CASSSPRVVKFF.

This clonotype was recorded a few times. The V call is TRBV7-2, the J call TRBJ1-1; tentative D call: TRBD1 (6 bases). Germline V lookup: CDR1 SGHTA, CDR2 FQGNSA. The CDR3 length is 13 residues. Trimming removed 6 bases at V and 4 bases at J, with 12 bases between. CDR3 protein: CASSPGVRTEAFF. CDR3 bases: TGTGCCAGCAGTCCAGGGGTTCGCACTGAAGCTTTCTTT. Looking up the rest from reference TRBV7-2 and TRBJ1-1 gives the full variable domain: GAGVSQSPSNKVTEKGKDVELRCDPISGHTALYWYRQSLGQGLEFLIYFQGNSAPDKSGLPSDRFSAERTGGSVSTLTIQRTQQEDSAVYLCASSPGVRTEAFFGQGTRLTVV.

Many counts were recorded for this clonotype. This chain links TRBV20-1 with TRBJ1-2; D not certain. The germline CDR1 and CDR2 sequences are DFQATT and SNEGSKA (reference sequence). The CDR3 is 12 residues long. Between the trimmed V and J ends, which lost 0 bases and 4 bases, there was a span of 6 bases. The CDR3 DNA reads as TGCAGTGCTAGAGAACGGGTCTATGGCTACACCTTC. Translating it yields CSARERVYGYTF.

Written as DNA, the CDR3 is TGTGCCAGCCTTTCCAGGGGGCCCGGGGAGCTGTTTTTT. Translating it yields CASLSRGPGELFF. The chain combines TRBV12-3 or TRBV12-4 with TRBJ2-2; 8 bases are shared with TRBD1. V lost 8 bases to trimming and J lost 6 bases; unmatched junction nucleotides: 5. The CDR3 loop spans 13 amino acids.

This clonotype was detected only a few times. This chain connects TRBV29-1 to TRBJ2-5; unclear D gene. Germline V lookup: CDR1 SQVTM, CDR2 ANQGSEA. Trimming stripped 2 bases from V and 5 bases from J, with 9 bases between. The CDR3 is 12 amino acids. CDR3 in amino acids: CSVESVPETQYF. CDR3 nucleotide sequence: TGCAGCGTTGAATCAGTCCCGGAGACCCAGTACTTC.

This clonotype was detected only a few times. The rearrangement uses TRBV29-1 and TRBJ2-3, with 7 bases that match TRBD1. The CDR3 is 13 residues long. Germline-derived CDR1 and CDR2 are SQVTM and ANQGSEA. V gave up 7 bases and J gave up 4 bases; unmatched junction bases: 8. The CDR3 DNA follows: TGCAGCGCACCAGGGGGACAAGCAGATACGCAGTATTTT. It yields the protein CSAPGGQADTQYF.

The V and J genes are TRBV5-1 and TRBJ1-2; D gene ambiguous. This CDR3 is built from 14 residues. CDR1 and CDR2 (germline): SGHRS, YFSETQ. The V gene lost 1 base and the J gene lost 2 bases, with 9 bases spanning the gap. The CDR3 bases are TGCGCCAGCAGCTTGCAGACCACCAACTATGGCTACACCTTC. It translates to CASSLQTTNYGYTF.

This chain joins TRBV5-1 and TRBJ1-1; TRBD1 might be the D (6 bases). The V and J ends lost 1 base and 4 bases respectively, with 11 bases between them. CDR1 is SGHRS, CDR2 YFSETQ, per germline. The CDR3 has 14 residues. CDR3 DNA: TGCGCCAGCAGCTTGAGGGGGAGGGTCACTGAAGCTTTCTTT. Encoded protein: CASSLRGRVTEAFF.

There are a few counts of this clonotype. This rearrangement joins TRBV5-1 to TRBJ2-7; D possibly corresponds to TRBD1 (5 bases). V lost 1 base, J lost 1 base, and 12 bases lay in between. CDR3 length: 15 amino acids. From germline, CDR1 is SGHRS and CDR2 YFSETQ. This CDR3 is CASSLFDRSSYEQYF. The CDR3 nucleotides read TGCGCCAGCAGCTTGTTCGACAGATCGTCCTACGAGCAGTACTTC.